The sequence of this T cell receptor (beta chain) was determined in a study of blood T cell repertoires in COVID-19. The CDR3 covers 15 residues. V shed 3 bases and J 2 bases; nucleotides not matched to a gene: 4. CDR1 and CDR2 from the germline V gene are SNHLY and FYNNEI. Within the 2 weeks before study entry, each person in the exposed group met a COVID-19 case. This table comes from immunoSEQ multiplex PCR, and its TCRdb copy is limited to in-frame clones, with some not included. The table shows 280,000 or so clones, with over 85% occurring only once. The chain carries TRBV2 and TRBJ2-3, with 8 bases lining up with TRBD2. This clonotype was obtained from a woman aged 45-60 years who had been exposed to COVID-19. Sequencing was carried out using PBMCs or T cells enriched from blood (not recorded which). CDR3 residues: CASSDTSGYTDTQYF. CDR3 DNA: TGTGCCAGCAGTGATACTAGCGGATACACAGATACGCAGTATTTT.